Listed below are T cell receptor beta chains from one sample, sequenced in a study of beta chain features in type 1 diabetes. Sequenced by immunoSEQ multiplex PCR; TCRdb stores in-frame clones only, minus some. The data show approximately 330,000 clones, 8% to 13% seen once. Sequenced: naive CD4+ T cells from blood. Receptors were obtained from a woman aged 25 to 45 in good health. The CDR3 runs from the conserved cysteine through the conserved F or W.

j_call v_call cdr3_aa
TRBJ1-4 TRBV5-4 CASSLSGNEKLFF
TRBJ2-1 TRBV5-1 CASSLGTGGAYNEQFF
TRBJ2-7 TRBV11-2 CASSLGLAGGEQYF
TRBJ2-3 TRBV27 CASSFRGSTDTQYF
TRBJ1-2 TRBV27 CASSFAWTGDYGYTF
TRBJ2-5 TRBV18 CASSPWTEEETQYF
TRBJ1-4 TRBV11-2 CASSLGAGGAEKLFF
TRBJ2-1 TRBV28 CASRRDNEQFF
TRBJ2-2 TRBV9 CASSVLSGELFF
TRBJ2-1 TRBV9 CASSVGGPSSYNEQFF
TRBJ2-1 TRBV6-1 CASIPRQGYNEQFF
TRBJ2-1 TRBV14 CASSPTASGIGYNEQFF
TRBJ2-1 TRBV12-2 CASRFPTLAAVPFSYNEQFF
TRBJ2-1 TRBV27 CASSLRSTGGTSGSPNEQFF
TRBJ2-5 TRBV9 CASSVNGPSGGEETQYF
TRBJ2-2 TRBV30 CAWSPSAVTGELFF
TRBJ2-1 TRBV18 CASSPRSDNEQFF
TRBJ1-3 TRBV4-2 CASSQDGRDSSGNTIYF
TRBJ2-7 TRBV28 CASRHTGTGGYEQYF
TRBJ2-7 TRBV15 CATSRKSGGAYEQYF